The following is a T cell receptor (beta chain) sequence with its context. The target antigen is unknown. This PCR relied on a set of 60 Vbeta primers and 13 Jbeta primers. TCRdb's table, derived via immunoSEQ multiplex PCR, lists solely in-frame clones and lacks some. The sample records about 140,000 clones, 75% to 90% being singletons. This specimen belongs to a study of cytomegalovirus exposure and HLA in healthy donors. Study as a whole: Inside one of the first data releases sat around 77 million unique TCRs taken from HLA-typed donors. Findings and limits, study-wide: Across HLA loci, a later analysis found differing TCR association rates, with DRB1 most and HLA-C fewest.

Trimming removed 1 base from V and 10 bases from J, with 10 bases in between. The CDR3 totals 12 residues. Germline values: CDR1 SNHLY, CDR2 FYNNEI. Material: PBMCs. This sequence joins TRBV2 and TRBJ1-1; D uncertain. The source of this sequence is a female donor in good health and CMV-seronegative. The CDR3 DNA reads as TGTGCCAGCAGTGAAGGGGAGTTGGTAGCTTTCTTT. Amino acids: CASSEGELVAFF.